The 20 T cell receptor beta chains in this list originate from one sample, sequenced in a study of cytotoxic CD8 clonotypes in ibrutinib-treated CLL. The data were produced by immunoSEQ multiplex PCR, yet TCRdb's version contains in-frame clones alone and is incomplete. The sample includes some 100,000 clones, more than 55% of them seen just once. The sequencing used PBMCs, collected after 24 months of ibrutinib treatment. These receptor sequences come from a human donor with chronic lymphocytic leukemia.

This chain uses TRBV5-6 with TRBJ2-1, with 12 bases lining up with TRBD1. J lost 4 bases, V lost 3 bases, and 2 bases had no gene match. There are 15 residues in the CDR3. Germline V gives CDR1 SGHDT, CDR2 YYEEEE. For the CDR3, the DNA is TGTGCCAGCAGCTGGGGACAGGGGGCATACAATGAGCAGTTCTTC. Amino acids: CASSWGQGAYNEQFF.

The J gene is TRBJ2-7, the V gene TRBV28; 7 bases match TRBD1. Germline trimming cut 5 bases from V and 4 bases from J; bases unmatched to any gene: 2. Germline CDR1 is MDHEN and CDR2 is SYDVKM. CDR3 size: 12 residues. As DNA, the CDR3 is TGTGCCAGCAGTCTGACAGGGTACGAGCAGTACTTC. As protein: CASSLTGYEQYF.

A few counts support this clone. The chain is built from TRBV25-1 and TRBJ1-2; tentative D call: TRBD1 (5 bases). Germline CDR1 is MGHDK and CDR2 is SYGVNS. The CDR3 sequence is 13 residues long. V was clipped by 5 bases and J by 8 bases, with 15 bases between them. The CDR3 nucleotides read TGTGCCAGCAGTCCGGGGGGTCCCGGAGGCTACACCTTC. Amino acid sequence: CASSPGGPGGYTF.

This sequence joins TRBV5-1 and TRBJ1-4; 10 bases match TRBD1. The V gene's germline CDR1 is SGHRS and CDR2 YFSETQ. CDR3 length: 16 amino acids. The junction had 3 bases not matched to a gene; V was cut back by 0 bases and J by 4 bases. In DNA, the CDR3 is TGCGCCAGCAGCTTGGGACAGGGGGCCGTTAATGAAAAACTGTTTTTT. Translating gives CASSLGQGAVNEKLFF.

The chain joins TRBV6-1 to TRBJ2-5; D perhaps matches TRBD2 (7 bases). With 4 bases removed from V and 2 bases from J, the gap between germline ends came to 14 bases. In germline, CDR1 is MNHNS, CDR2 SASEGT. This CDR3 contains 15 residues. CDR3 sequence (DNA): TGTGCCAGCAGTGCGCTCGGGGGGCATCAAGAGACCCAGTACTTC. Translation gives CASSALGGHQETQYF.

CDR3 loop: CASRGAVYSPLHF. The CDR3, as DNA: TGTGCCAGCAGGGGGGCAGTATATTCACCCCTCCACTTT. The rearrangement links TRBV27 to TRBJ1-6; D is possibly TRBD1 (6 bases). CDR1 and CDR2 (germline): MNHEY, SMNVEV (reference sequence). There are 13 residues in the CDR3. V was cut by 6 bases and J by 8 bases, with 11 bases left in between.

This rearrangement joins TRBV7-2 to TRBJ1-6; D gene ambiguous. V was trimmed by 3 bases and J by 7 bases, leaving 10 bases between them. This CDR3 has 14 residues. CDR1 is SGHTA, CDR2 FQGNSA, per germline. DNA of the CDR3: TGTGCCAGCAGCTTCGGGTTGAGGAATTCACCCCTCCACTTT. It is translated as CASSFGLRNSPLHF. Looking up the rest from reference TRBV7-2 and TRBJ1-6 gives the full variable domain: GAGVSQSPSNKVTEKGKDVELRCDPISGHTALYWYRQSLGQGLEFLIYFQGNSAPDKSGLPSDRFSAERTGGSVSTLTIQRTQQEDSAVYLCASSFGLRNSPLHFGNGTRLTVT.

This chain connects TRBV4-1 to TRBJ2-1, with D possibly being TRBD1 or TRBD2 (5 bases each). This CDR3 contains 16 residues. CDR1 MGHRA and CDR2 YSYEKL come from the germline V gene. V lost 0 bases, J lost 6 bases, and 15 bases lay in between. This CDR3 is CASSQDPGTGSNEQFF. The CDR3 region has the DNA TGCGCCAGCAGCCAAGATCCGGGGACCGGGTCCAATGAGCAGTTCTTC.

The genes are TRBV5-4 and TRBJ1-1; D gene uncertain. Germline V gene data show CDR1 as SGHNT and CDR2 as YYREEE (reference sequence). V lost 4 bases and J 8 bases, leaving 15 bases between the germline ends. CDR3 size: 13 residues. The CDR3 loop is CASSPSPRDEAFF. The CDR3 DNA reads TGTGCCAGCAGCCCCTCCCCCCGTGACGAAGCTTTCTTT.

This clone has more than one count but fewer than ten. The V call is TRBV6-6, the J call TRBJ2-1; a possible D gene is TRBD1 (6 bases). CDR3 size: 14 residues. Germline CDR1 and CDR2: MNHNY and SVGAGI (reference sequence). V shed 5 bases and J shed 2 bases, with 10 bases lying between them. The CDR3 DNA is TGTGCCAGCAGTATACAGGGACCCTACAATGAGCAGTTCTTC. Translation: CASSIQGPYNEQFF.

This chain connects TRBV5-1 to TRBJ2-7, with D tentatively TRBD1 or TRBD2 (5 bases each). This CDR3 has 13 residues. In germline, CDR1 is SGHRS, CDR2 YFSETQ. V gave up 5 bases and J gave up 2 bases, with 11 bases separating them. The CDR3 DNA is TGCGCCAGCAGGGGGGACGGAGCCTACGAGCAGTACTTC. Protein sequence: CASRGDGAYEQYF.

J is TRBJ2-3 and V is TRBV9, with 7 bases fitting TRBD1. Germline lookup yields CDR1 SGDLS and CDR2 YYNGEE. The CDR3 consists of 11 residues. After removal of 3 bases from V and 14 bases from J, the junction contained 6 bases not matched to a gene. CDR3 region: CASSDPQGMYF. The CDR3 nucleotides read TGTGCCAGCAGCGATCCACAGGGGATGTATTTT.

The V call is TRBV9, the J call TRBJ2-2; D remains ambiguous. The V gene's germline CDR1 is SGDLS and CDR2 YYNGEE. The CDR3 consists of 13 residues. V dropped 0 bases and J dropped 5 bases, with 5 bases sitting between them. CDR3 DNA sequence: TGTGCCAGCAGCGTAGATGGGACCGGGGAGCTGTTTTTT. Translating gives CASSVDGTGELFF.

The sample holds a few counts of this clone. This chain uses TRBV28 with TRBJ2-1; the match to TRBD2 covers 9 bases. The V segment lost 8 bases and the J segment 1 base; nucleotides outside the gene matches: 3. Germline assignment: CDR1 MDHEN and CDR2 SYDVKM. The CDR3 has 14 residues. CDR3 in amino acids: CASWAGGSYNEQFF. The DNA of the CDR3 is TGTGCCAGCTGGGCGGGGGGGTCCTACAATGAGCAGTTCTTC.

The chain carries TRBV15 and TRBJ2-1; 7 bases are a match to TRBD1. The length of the CDR3 is 13 residues. The trim removed 6 bases at V and 6 bases at J, leaving 5 bases unmatched. CDR1 and CDR2 from the germline V gene are LNHNV and YYDKDF (reference sequence). The CDR3 DNA reads as TGTGCCACCAGACGGCCAGGGGGCAATGAGCAGTTCTTC. It encodes CATRRPGGNEQFF.

The chain is built from TRBV11-3 and TRBJ2-6; no definite D call. Trimming removed 3 bases at V and 2 bases at J, with 8 bases between. Germline CDR1 is SGHNT and CDR2 is YENEEA. The CDR3 covers 15 residues. Here the CDR3 DNA reads TGTGCCAGCAGCTTGTCCCGAACTGGGGCCAACGTCCTGACTTTC. It specifies CASSLSRTGANVLTF.

The chain has TRBV18 and TRBJ2-7; D is unresolved. This CDR3 comprises 16 residues. V lost 6 bases and J lost 5, with 23 bases in between. CDR1 KGHSH and CDR2 LQKENI come from the germline V gene. The CDR3 nucleotides are TGTGCCAGCTCTCCCGGCGACAAGGGCCTGTTTAACGAGCAGTACTTC. It encodes CASSPGDKGLFNEQYF.

The chain is built from TRBV5-6 and TRBJ2-5, with D perhaps TRBD2 (6 bases). The CDR3 consists of 15 residues. Looked up from germline, CDR1 is SGHDT and CDR2 is YYEEEE. The V gene lost 0 bases and the J gene lost 7 bases, with 16 bases spanning the gap. The CDR3 nucleotides are TGTGCCAGCAGCTTGGGTTCCGCGGTGGGGGGGACCCAGTACTTC. Its protein is CASSLGSAVGGTQYF. Combining the CDR3 with reference TRBV5-6 and TRBJ2-5 gives the whole variable domain DAGVTQSPTHLIKTRGQQVTLRCSPKSGHDTVSWYQQALGQGPQFIFQYYEEEERQRGNFPDRFSGHQFPNYSSELNVNALLLGDSALYLCASSLGSAVGGTQYFGPGTRLLVL.

The chain carries TRBV5-1 and TRBJ2-2; 8 nucleotides line up with TRBD1. The CDR3 length is 14 residues. Germline CDR1 SGHRS, CDR2 YFSETQ. J gave up 6 bases and V 7 bases, and 8 bases lay outside the gene matches. The CDR3 DNA follows: TGCGCCAGCGGTGAACAGGGGGAATCCGGGGAGCTGTTTTTT. It yields the protein CASGEQGESGELFF.

This clone was recorded a few times. The V and J genes are TRBV29-1 and TRBJ1-2; 7 bases align to TRBD1. Germline V lookup: CDR1 SQVTM, CDR2 ANQGSEA. The ends lost 6 bases at V and 9 bases at J; junction bases unmatched: 13. This CDR3 comprises 13 residues. DNA of the CDR3: TGCAGCGTCGAACCCAACAGGGGAGGCCGCTACACCTTC. Residues: CSVEPNRGGRYTF.